This note documents a single T cell receptor beta chain sequence. Antigen: not known. Germline values: CDR1 LNHNV, CDR2 YYDKDF (reference sequence). Trimming removed 0 bases from V and 8 bases from J, with 22 bases in between. This CDR3 contains 17 residues. This specimen comes from a study of shared clonotypes between healthy human individuals. Whole-study context: The composition of the donors was a couple of women and a few men aged 18 to 49. Notes on the study in general: Collection of samples was limited to blood; tissue repertoires likely differ. Among non-shared clonotypes, generation probabilities were lower than among those shared by all four donors.

It was CD45RO-negative cells, positively selected for CCR7, that made up naive CD8 cells, with terminally differentiated effector memory CD45RA+ cells excluded. Libraries were prepared by immunoSEQ multiplex PCR; TCRdb keeps only in-frame clonotypes and omits some of them. Among 550,000 to 650,000 clones listed, about 96% were seen once. The rearrangement joins TRBV15 to TRBJ1-1, with D perhaps TRBD1 (6 bases). The source of this sequence is a woman aged 25 to 45 in good health. Material for sequencing was naive CD8+ T cells sorted from blood. In DNA form, the CDR3 reads TGTGCCACCAGCAGAGATCGAGGGGCCCTAGGGGGAGAAGAAGCTTTCTTT. Its protein is CATSRDRGALGGEEAFF.